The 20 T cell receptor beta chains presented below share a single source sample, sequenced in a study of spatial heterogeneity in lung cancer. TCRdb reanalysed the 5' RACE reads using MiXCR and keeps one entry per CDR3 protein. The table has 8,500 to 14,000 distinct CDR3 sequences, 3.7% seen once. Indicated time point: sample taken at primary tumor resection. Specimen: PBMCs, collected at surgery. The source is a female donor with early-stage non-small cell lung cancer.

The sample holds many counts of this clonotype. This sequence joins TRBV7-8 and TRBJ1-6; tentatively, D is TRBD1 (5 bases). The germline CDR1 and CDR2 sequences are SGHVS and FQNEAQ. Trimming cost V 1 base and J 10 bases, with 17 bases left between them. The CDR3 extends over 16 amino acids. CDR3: CASSLVGPADGSPLHF. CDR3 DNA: TGTGCCAGCAGCTTAGTGGGACCAGCGGATGGGTCACCCCTCCACTTT.

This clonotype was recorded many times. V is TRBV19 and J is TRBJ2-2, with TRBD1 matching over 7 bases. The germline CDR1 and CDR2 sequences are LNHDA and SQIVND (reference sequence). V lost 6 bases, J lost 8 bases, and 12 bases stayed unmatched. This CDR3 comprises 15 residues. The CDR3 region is CASSPRGQRAGELFF. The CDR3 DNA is TGTGCCAGTAGCCCACGGGGACAGAGGGCGGGGGAGCTGTTTTTT.

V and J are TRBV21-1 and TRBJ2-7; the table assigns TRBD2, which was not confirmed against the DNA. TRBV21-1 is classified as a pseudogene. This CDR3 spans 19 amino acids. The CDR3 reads CASNKVEREPPRPSYEQYF. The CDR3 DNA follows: TGTGCCAGCAACAAAGTTGAGCGGGAGCCCCCCCGCCCCTCCTACGAGCAGTACTTC.

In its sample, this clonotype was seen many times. CDR3 region: CASSLETNYGYTF. CDR3 nucleotides: TGTGCCAGCAGCTTGGAAACTAACTATGGCTACACCTTC. The chain recombines TRBV5-6 with TRBJ1-2; the D is unclear. V was shortened by 0 bases and J by 0 bases, with 3 bases between the two germline ends. In germline, CDR1 is SGHDT, CDR2 YYEEEE. The CDR3 totals 13 residues.

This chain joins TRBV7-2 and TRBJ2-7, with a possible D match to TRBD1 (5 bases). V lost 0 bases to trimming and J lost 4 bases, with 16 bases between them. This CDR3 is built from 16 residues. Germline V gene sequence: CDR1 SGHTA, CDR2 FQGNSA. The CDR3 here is CASSLAQTELTYEQYF. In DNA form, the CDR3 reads TGTGCCAGCAGCTTAGCCCAGACAGAGCTAACGTACGAGCAGTACTTC. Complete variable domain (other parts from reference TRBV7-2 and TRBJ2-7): GAGVSQSPSNKVTEKGKDVELRCDPISGHTALYWYRQSLGQGLEFLIYFQGNSAPDKSGLPSDRFSAERTGGSVSTLTIQRTQQEDSAVYLCASSLAQTELTYEQYFGPGTRLTVT.

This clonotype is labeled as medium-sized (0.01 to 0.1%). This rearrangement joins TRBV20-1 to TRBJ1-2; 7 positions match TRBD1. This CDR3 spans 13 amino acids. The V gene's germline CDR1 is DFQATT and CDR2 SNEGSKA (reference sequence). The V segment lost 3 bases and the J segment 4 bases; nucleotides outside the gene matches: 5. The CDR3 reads CSASSGQFYGYTF. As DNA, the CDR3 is TGCAGTGCTAGTTCGGGACAGTTCTATGGCTACACCTTC.

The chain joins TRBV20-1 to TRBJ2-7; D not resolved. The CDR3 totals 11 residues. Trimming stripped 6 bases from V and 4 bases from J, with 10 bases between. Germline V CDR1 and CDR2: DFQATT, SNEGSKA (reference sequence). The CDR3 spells CSAPGDYEQYF. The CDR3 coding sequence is TGCAGTGCCCCTGGAGATTACGAGCAGTACTTC.

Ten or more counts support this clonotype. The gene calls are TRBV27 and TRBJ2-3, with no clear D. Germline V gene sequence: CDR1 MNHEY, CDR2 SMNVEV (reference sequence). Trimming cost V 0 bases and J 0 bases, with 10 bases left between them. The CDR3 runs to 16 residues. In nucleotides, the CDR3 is TGTGCCAGCAGTTTATCAGGCATTTCTAGCACAGATACGCAGTATTTT. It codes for CASSLSGISSTDTQYF.

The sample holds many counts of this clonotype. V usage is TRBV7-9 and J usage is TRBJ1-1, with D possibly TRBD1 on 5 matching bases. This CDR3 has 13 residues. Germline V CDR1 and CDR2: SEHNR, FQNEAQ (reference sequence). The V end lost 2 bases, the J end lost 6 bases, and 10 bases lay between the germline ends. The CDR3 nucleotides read TGTGCCAGCAGCTTAACAGGAGAGCCTGAAGCTTTCTTT. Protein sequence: CASSLTGEPEAFF.

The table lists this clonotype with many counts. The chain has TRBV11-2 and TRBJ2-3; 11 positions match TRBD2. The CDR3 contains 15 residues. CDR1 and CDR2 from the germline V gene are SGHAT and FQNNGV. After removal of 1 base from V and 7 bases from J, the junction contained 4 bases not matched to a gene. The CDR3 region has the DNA TGTGCCAGCAGCTTAGGACTAGCGGGGAGGAATACGCAGTATTTT. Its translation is CASSLGLAGRNTQYF.

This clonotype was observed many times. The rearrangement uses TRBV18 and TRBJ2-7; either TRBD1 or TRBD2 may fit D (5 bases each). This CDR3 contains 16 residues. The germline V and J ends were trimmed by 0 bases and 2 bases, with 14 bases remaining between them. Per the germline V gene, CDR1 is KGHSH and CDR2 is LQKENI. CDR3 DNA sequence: TGTGCCAGCTCACCACCCGGGGCTGGTGTGACCTACGAGCAGTACTTC. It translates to CASSPPGAGVTYEQYF.

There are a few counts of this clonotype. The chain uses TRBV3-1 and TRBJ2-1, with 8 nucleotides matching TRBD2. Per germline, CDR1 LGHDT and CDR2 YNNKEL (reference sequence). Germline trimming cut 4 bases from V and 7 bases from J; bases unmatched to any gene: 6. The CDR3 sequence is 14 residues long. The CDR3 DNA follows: TGTGCCAGCAGCCGTGGACTAGCCGTTAATGAGCAGTTCTTC. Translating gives CASSRGLAVNEQFF.

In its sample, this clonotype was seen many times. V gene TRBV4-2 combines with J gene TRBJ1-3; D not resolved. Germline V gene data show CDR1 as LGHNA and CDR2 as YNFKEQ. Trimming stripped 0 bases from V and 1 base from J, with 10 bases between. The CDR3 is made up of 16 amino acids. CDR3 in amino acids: CASSQERSISGNTIYF. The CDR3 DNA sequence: TGTGCCAGCAGCCAAGAACGGTCCATATCTGGAAACACCATATATTTT.

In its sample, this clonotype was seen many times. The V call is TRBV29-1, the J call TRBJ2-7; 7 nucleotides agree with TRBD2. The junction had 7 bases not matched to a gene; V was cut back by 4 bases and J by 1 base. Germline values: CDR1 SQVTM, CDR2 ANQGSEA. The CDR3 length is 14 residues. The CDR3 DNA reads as TGCAGCGTTGTTGAGGGACTACCTTCCTACGAGCAGTACTTC. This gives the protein CSVVEGLPSYEQYF.

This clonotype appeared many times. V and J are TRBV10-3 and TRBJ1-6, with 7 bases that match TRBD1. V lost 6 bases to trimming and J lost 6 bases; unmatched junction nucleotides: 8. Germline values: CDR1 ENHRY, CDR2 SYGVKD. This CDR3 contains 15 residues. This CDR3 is CAISRARDSNSPLHF. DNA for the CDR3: TGTGCCATCAGCCGAGCCCGGGACAGTAATTCACCCCTCCACTTT.

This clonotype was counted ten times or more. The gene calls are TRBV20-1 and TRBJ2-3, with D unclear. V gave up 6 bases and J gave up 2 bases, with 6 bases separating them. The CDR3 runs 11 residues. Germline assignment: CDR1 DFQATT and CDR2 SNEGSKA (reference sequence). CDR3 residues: CSAATTDTQYF. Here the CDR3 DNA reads TGCAGTGCCGCGACCACAGATACGCAGTATTTT.

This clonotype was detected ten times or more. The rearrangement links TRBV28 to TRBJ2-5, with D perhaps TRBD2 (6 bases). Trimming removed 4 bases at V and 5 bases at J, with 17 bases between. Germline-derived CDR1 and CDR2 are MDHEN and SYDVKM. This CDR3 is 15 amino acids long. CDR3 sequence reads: CASSYPPPGVETQYF. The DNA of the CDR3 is TGTGCCAGCAGTTACCCCCCACCGGGAGTGGAGACCCAGTACTTC.

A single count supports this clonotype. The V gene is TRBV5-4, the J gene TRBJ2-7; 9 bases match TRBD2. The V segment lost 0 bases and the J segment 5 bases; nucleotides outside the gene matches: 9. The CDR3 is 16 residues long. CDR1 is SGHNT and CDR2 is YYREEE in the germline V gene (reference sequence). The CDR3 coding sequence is TGTGCCAGCAGCTTGGGTCCAGCGGGGGGATTTAACGAGCAGTACTTC. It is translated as CASSLGPAGGFNEQYF.

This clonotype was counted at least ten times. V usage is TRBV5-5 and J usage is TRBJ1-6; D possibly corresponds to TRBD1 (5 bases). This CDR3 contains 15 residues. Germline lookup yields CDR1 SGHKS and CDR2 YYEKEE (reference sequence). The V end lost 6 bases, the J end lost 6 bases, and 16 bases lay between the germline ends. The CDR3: CASTQPGRGNSPLHF. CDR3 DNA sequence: TGTGCCAGCACACAACCGGGACGAGGTAATTCACCCCTCCACTTT.

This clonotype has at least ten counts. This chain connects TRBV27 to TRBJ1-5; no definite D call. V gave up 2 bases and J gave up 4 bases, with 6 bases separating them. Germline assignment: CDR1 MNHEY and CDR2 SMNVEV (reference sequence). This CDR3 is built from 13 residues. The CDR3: CASSLTLNQPQHF. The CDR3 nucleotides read TGTGCCAGCAGTTTAACTCTTAATCAGCCCCAGCATTTT.